A single sample gave rise to the 8 T cell receptor beta chains below, sequenced in a study of blood T cell repertoires in COVID-19. Some clones are missing from TCRdb's copy, which holds only in-frame ones; the method was immunoSEQ multiplex PCR. The repertoire holds roughly 250,000 clones, approximately 90% seen once, with 3% to 4.5% in the top ten. Sequences were obtained from peripheral blood. Receptors originate from a woman between 35 and 50 years old with acute or convalescent COVID-19.

The chain couples TRBV7-6 to TRBJ2-6; 8 positions match TRBD1. The germline gives CDR1 SGHVS, CDR2 FNYEAQ. The CDR3 has 15 amino acids. J was trimmed by 2 bases and V by 5 bases; bases with no gene match: 2. CDR3 protein: CASSPGGAGANVLTF. The CDR3 DNA is TGTGCCAGCAGCCCAGGGGGCGCTGGGGCCAACGTCCTGACTTTC.

The chain recombines TRBV28 with TRBJ2-3; 11 bases align to TRBD2. The length of the CDR3 is 17 residues. V dropped 5 bases and J dropped 8; count of bases not matched to a gene: 15. Germline loops: CDR1 MDHEN, CDR2 SYDVKM. CDR3 in DNA: TGTGCCAGCAGTGCCTTTAGCGGGGGGGTTTTGTTGGGTACGCAGTATTTT. Translating gives CASSAFSGGVLLGTQYF.

This chain links TRBV4-1 with TRBJ1-1, with TRBD1 identical over 7 bases. The CDR3 totals 16 residues. Germline V CDR1 and CDR2: MGHRA, YSYEKL. The V segment lost 1 base and the J segment 11 bases; nucleotides outside the gene matches: 16. CDR3 sequence: CASSQGMGRGELGAFF. The CDR3 coding sequence is TGCGCCAGCAGCCAAGGGATGGGCAGGGGGGAGTTGGGTGCTTTCTTT.

The chain uses TRBV5-1 and TRBJ2-1, with TRBD2 matching 12 bases. The CDR3 loop spans 16 amino acids. The V and J ends lost 3 bases and 2 bases, in that order; junction bases with no gene match: 3. Per germline, CDR1 SGHRS and CDR2 YFSETQ. The CDR3 bases are TGCGCCAGCAGCTCTAGCGGGGGGGCGACCTACAATGAGCAGTTCTTC. Translated: CASSSSGGATYNEQFF.

Comments on this clone: Different DNA sequences within this sample yield the same CDR3. This chain connects TRBV28 to TRBJ2-5, with 10 bases matching TRBD1. Germline V gene data show CDR1 as MDHEN and CDR2 as SYDVKM. CDR3 length: 15 residues. Trimming at V came to 7 bases and at J to 0 bases, leaving 5 bases not matched to a gene. CDR3 amino acids: CASNLDRGYQETQYF. The CDR3 nucleotides read TGTGCCAGCAACTTGGACAGGGGGTACCAAGAGACCCAGTACTTC.

About this clone: Compared with germline, one end of the junction differs, possibly owing to a read error. The rearrangement links TRBV30 to TRBJ1-5; TRBD1 matches 7 bases. Germline CDR1 and CDR2: GTSNPN and SVGIG (reference sequence). This CDR3 spans 15 amino acids. Here the CDR3 DNA reads TGTGCCTGGAGTTTTGACAGGGACGGCAATCAGTCCCAGCATTTT. It is translated as CAWSFDRDGNQSQHF.

This chain links TRBV5-4 with TRBJ2-3, with TRBD2 identical over 8 bases. The CDR3 has 15 residues. Germline V gene lookup returns CDR1 SGHNT and CDR2 YYREEE (reference sequence). Unmatched junction bases numbered 11, after V lost 4 bases and J lost 7 bases. CDR3 region: CASSAAGGRVNTQYF. The CDR3 coding sequence is TGTGCCAGCAGCGCGGCGGGGGGTCGGGTGAATACGCAGTATTTT.

This sequence joins TRBV2 and TRBJ2-7; 8 nucleotides line up with TRBD1. This CDR3 contains 14 residues. Germline V lookup: CDR1 SNHLY, CDR2 FYNNEI. V trimming: 4 bases; J trimming: 5 bases; junction bases outside the gene matches: 7. CDR3 residues: CASSGAAGGHEQYV. The CDR3 DNA reads as TGTGCCAGCAGTGGGGCGGCAGGGGGCCACGAGCAGTACGTC.